The next 20 T cell receptor beta chains were all read from a single sample in a study of blood T cell repertoires in COVID-19. TCRdb's table, derived via immunoSEQ multiplex PCR, lists solely in-frame clones and lacks some. Among approximately 120,000 clones, 92% were seen once, and the ten largest hold around 2%. Sequenced input: peripheral blood. Every receptor here comes from a man between 50 and 59 years old with COVID-19, enrolled during active disease.

This chain uses TRBV5-4 with TRBJ2-1, with D perhaps matching TRBD1 (6 bases). V was clipped by 5 bases and J by 4 bases, with 13 bases between them. Germline V gene data show CDR1 as SGHNT and CDR2 as YYREEE (reference sequence). CDR3 size: 14 residues. The CDR3 region has the DNA TGTGCCAGCAGGGAACAGGGTAGTTACAATGAGCAGTTCTTC. Translating gives CASREQGSYNEQFF.

V usage is TRBV11-2 and J usage is TRBJ2-5, with 9 positions matching TRBD1. Germline CDR1 SGHAT, CDR2 FQNNGV. J lost 4 bases, V lost 1 base, and 4 bases had no gene match. The CDR3 totals 15 residues. The CDR3 spells CASSLGDRAGETQYF. The CDR3 DNA is TGTGCCAGCAGCTTAGGGGACAGGGCTGGAGAGACCCAGTACTTC.

The rearrangement uses TRBV18 and TRBJ2-1; TRBD2 matches at 13 bases. The CDR3 length is 15 residues. V was pared by 6 bases and J by 9 bases, with 8 bases of the junction left unmatched. Germline CDR1 reads KGHSH; CDR2 reads LQKENI. This chain's CDR3 is CASSPGLAGVSEQFF. The CDR3 DNA reads as TGTGCCAGCTCCCCTGGACTAGCGGGAGTGAGTGAGCAGTTCTTC.

The chain carries TRBV28 and TRBJ1-1; possibly TRBD1 for D (6 bases). CDR3 length: 12 residues. CDR1 is MDHEN, CDR2 SYDVKM, per germline. Trimming took off 10 bases at V and 7 bases at J, with 16 bases between the two ends. This CDR3 reads CATEKGTSEAFF. CDR3 nucleotide sequence: TGTGCCACCGAGAAAGGGACAAGTGAAGCTTTCTTT.

As DNA, the CDR3 is TGTGCCAGCAGCCCAGGGGGTCCCAACGAGCAGTACTTC. Translated, it gives CASSPGGPNEQYF. The chain carries TRBV11-2 and TRBJ2-7; 7 bases fit TRBD1. Germline trimming cut 5 bases from V and 5 bases from J; bases unmatched to any gene: 6. The V gene's germline CDR1 is SGHAT and CDR2 FQNNGV. This CDR3 spans 13 amino acids.

This chain links TRBV4-2 with TRBJ1-3; no definite D call. V lost 0 bases and J 0 bases, leaving 12 bases between the germline ends. The CDR3 has 17 residues. The V gene's germline CDR1 is LGHNA and CDR2 YNFKEQ. CDR3 in DNA: TGTGCCAGCAGCCAAGATAGGGAGGAGCTCTCTGGAAACACCATATATTTT. Its translation: CASSQDREELSGNTIYF.

This sequence joins TRBV6-2 or TRBV6-3 and TRBJ1-5; a weak D match, TRBD1 (6 bases). Germline assignment: CDR1 MNHEY and CDR2 SVGEGT. The CDR3 sequence is 16 residues long. The germline V and J ends were trimmed by 1 base and 3 bases, with 13 bases remaining between them. The CDR3 here is CASSYYTDSYNQPQHF. The CDR3 region has the DNA TGTGCCAGCAGTTACTACACGGACAGTTACAATCAGCCCCAGCATTTT.

The chain is built from TRBV7-3 and TRBJ2-5, with 9 bases that match TRBD1. Germline CDR1 and CDR2: SGHTA and FQGTGA. Germline trimming cut 4 bases from V and 2 bases from J; bases unmatched to any gene: 5. This CDR3 is 15 amino acids long. CDR3 coding DNA: TGTGCCAGCAGCTCAGGGGGGACAGGGCAAGAGACCCAGTACTTC. Protein: CASSSGGTGQETQYF.

J is TRBJ2-5 and V is TRBV7-9, with TRBD2 as a possible D gene (6 bases). V lost 5 bases, J lost 3 bases, and 7 bases lay in between. This CDR3 is 12 amino acids long. The germline CDR1 and CDR2 sequences are SEHNR and FQNEAQ (reference sequence). CDR3: CASSGTEETQYF. CDR3 sequence (DNA): TGTGCCAGCAGCGGGACTGAAGAGACCCAGTACTTC.

Only one count was recorded for this clone. This chain joins TRBV19 and TRBJ1-4; D perhaps matches TRBD1 (5 bases). Trimming stripped 3 bases from V and 6 bases from J, with 14 bases between. CDR1 and CDR2 from the germline V gene are LNHDA and SQIVND (reference sequence). This CDR3 region has 15 residues. CDR3 coding DNA: TGTGCCAGTAGTATCAGGGCAGGAATGGATGAAAAACTGTTTTTT. Encoded protein: CASSIRAGMDEKLFF.

Only one count was recorded for this clone. V and J are TRBV5-1 and TRBJ1-1; D is perhaps TRBD1 (5 bases). This CDR3 spans 14 amino acids. The germline gives CDR1 SGHRS, CDR2 YFSETQ. V lost 4 bases to trimming and J lost 0 bases, with 10 bases between them. The CDR3 protein is CASSLQGMNTEAFF. In DNA, the CDR3 is TGCGCCAGCAGCCTGCAGGGTATGAACACTGAAGCTTTCTTT.

This clone was recorded once. The rearrangement uses TRBV7-2 and TRBJ2-4; 7 bases agree with TRBD1. CDR3 length: 17 residues. The germline CDR1 and CDR2 sequences are SGHTA and FQGNSA. The ends lost 5 bases at V and 1 base at J; junction bases unmatched: 11. CDR3 in amino acids: CASSTRTGLTAKNIQYF. In nucleotides, the CDR3 is TGTGCCAGCAGCACACGGACAGGATTAACGGCCAAAAACATTCAGTACTTC.

The V gene is TRBV11-2, the J gene TRBJ1-1; D not resolved. With 4 bases removed from V and 6 bases from J, the gap between germline ends came to 18 bases. CDR1 and CDR2 from the germline V gene are SGHAT and FQNNGV. CDR3 length: 15 residues. CDR3 coding DNA: TGTGCCAGCAGCTCAAACCAGACATCCCTCGCTGAAGCTTTCTTT. This sequence encodes CASSSNQTSLAEAFF.

The gene calls are TRBV6-5 and TRBJ1-5; D perhaps matches TRBD1 (6 bases). The CDR3 consists of 12 residues. The germline V and J ends were trimmed by 11 bases and 5 bases, with 13 bases remaining between them. CDR1 and CDR2 (germline): MNHEY, SVGAGI. CDR3 nucleotide sequence: TGTGCCCCTAACGGGGGGCATCAGCCCCAGCATTTT. Protein sequence: CAPNGGHQPQHF.

V and J are TRBV28 and TRBJ2-1, with D maybe TRBD1 (6 bases). Per germline, CDR1 MDHEN and CDR2 SYDVKM. The CDR3 loop spans 15 amino acids. V was cut by 4 bases and J by 0 bases, with 10 bases left in between. The CDR3 is CASSSPGASYNEQFF. Here the CDR3 DNA reads TGTGCCAGCAGTTCCCCAGGGGCCTCCTACAATGAGCAGTTCTTC.

The chain carries TRBV7-6 and TRBJ2-3; 7 bases are a match to TRBD2. This CDR3 comprises 14 residues. Losses at the gene ends were 5 bases for V and 3 bases for J; bases not matched to a gene: 5. CDR1 SGHVS and CDR2 FNYEAQ come from the germline V gene. The CDR3 DNA reads as TGTGCCAGCAGCCCGGCTAGCGGAACAGATACGCAGTATTTT. As protein: CASSPASGTDTQYF.

The chain is built from TRBV19 and TRBJ1-5; 7 nucleotides agree with TRBD1. Trimming removed 3 bases from V and 5 bases from J; junction bases left unmatched: 4. Looked up from germline, CDR1 is LNHDA and CDR2 is SQIVND (reference sequence). The CDR3 sequence is 14 residues long. CDR3 in amino acids: CASSIRQGDQPQHF. The DNA of the CDR3 is TGTGCCAGTAGTATTAGACAGGGAGATCAGCCCCAGCATTTT.

The genes are TRBV6-6 and TRBJ1-1; D is unclear. CDR3 length equals 13 residues. Germline CDR1 is MNHNY and CDR2 is SVGAGI (reference sequence). Trimming left V 6 bases short and J 3 bases short, with 11 bases between. The CDR3 region is CASSRYVDTEAFF. CDR3 coding DNA: TGTGCCAGCAGCCGGTATGTAGACACTGAAGCTTTCTTT.

The chain recombines TRBV6-5 with TRBJ1-6; D is uncertain. The V end was cut by 4 bases, the J end by 4 bases, with 8 bases between. The CDR3 runs to 14 residues. Germline CDR1 is MNHEY and CDR2 is SVGAGI. CDR3 DNA: TGTGCCAGCAGTTCGAGGCATTATAATTCACCCCTCCACTTT. It codes for CASSSRHYNSPLHF.

The genes are TRBV28 and TRBJ1-2, with 8 nucleotides matching TRBD1. Losses at the gene ends were 3 bases for V and 6 bases for J; bases not matched to a gene: 9. The germline gives CDR1 MDHEN, CDR2 SYDVKM. The CDR3 length is 15 residues. CDR3 region: CASSLQDREWDGYTF. DNA of the CDR3: TGTGCCAGCAGTTTGCAGGACAGGGAATGGGATGGCTACACCTTC.